The 17 T cell receptor beta chains listed next were all sequenced from one sample in a study of post-analysis software for immune sequencing data. Prepared TCR beta cDNA libraries contained unique molecular identifiers. TCRdb redid the calling of the PCR reads with MiXCR, one entry per CDR3 protein. The sample consists of about 160,000 distinct CDR3 sequences, roughly 35% of them appearing once. Source: blood, taken after autologous hematopoietic stem cell transplantation. Receptors originate from a girl between 5 and 17 years old with multiple sclerosis.

This clonotype has ten or more counts. The V and J genes are TRBV12-3 or TRBV12-4 and TRBJ2-7; 7 bases match TRBD1. V was pared by 3 bases and J by 4 bases, with 6 bases of the junction left unmatched. CDR3 size: 14 residues. CDR3 coding DNA: TGTGCCAGCAGTTTGGGGACAGCAACTTACGAGCAGTACTTC. It translates to CASSLGTATYEQYF.

The J gene is TRBJ1-1, the V gene TRBV21-1. TRBV21-1 is assigned pseudogene status. CDR3 size: 14 residues. CDR3 nucleotide sequence: TGTGCCAGCAGCCAAGCACGGGGAATTCCTGAAGCTTTCTTT. It codes for CASSQARGIPEAFF.

This clonotype was observed a few times. The chain has TRBV2 and TRBJ2-7; D remains ambiguous. V dropped 4 bases and J dropped 0 bases, with 13 bases sitting between them. Germline V gives CDR1 SNHLY, CDR2 FYNNEI. CDR3 size: 15 residues. CDR3 nucleotide sequence: TGTGCCAGCAGTGCTGGTATTACAGTCTCCTACGAGCAGTACTTC. Translation: CASSAGITVSYEQYF.

In its sample, this clonotype was seen a few times. The chain employs TRBV9 and TRBJ2-6, with TRBD2 identical over 12 bases. V gave up 4 bases and J gave up 1 base; unmatched junction bases: 12. There are 20 residues in the CDR3. Looked up from germline, CDR1 is SGDLS and CDR2 is YYNGEE. The CDR3, as DNA: TGTGCCAGCAGCCCCCGACTAGCGGGAGTCGGGGTTTCTGGGGCCAACGTCCTGACTTTC. This codes for CASSPRLAGVGVSGANVLTF.

This chain uses TRBV3-1 with TRBJ2-1, with 12 bases that match TRBD2. Germline assignment: CDR1 LGHDT and CDR2 YNNKEL (reference sequence). J was trimmed by 9 bases and V by 3 bases; bases with no gene match: 9. The CDR3 length is 16 residues. The DNA for the CDR3 is TGTGCCAGCAGCCATTCTAGCGGGAGGGGAGCGGGTGAGCAGTTCTTC. Translation: CASSHSSGRGAGEQFF.

The chain recombines TRBV5-1 with TRBJ2-3; 12 bases agree with TRBD2. The CDR3 is 16 amino acids. V lost 4 bases to trimming and J lost 2 bases; unmatched junction nucleotides: 5. The V gene's germline CDR1 is SGHRS and CDR2 YFSETQ. This CDR3 is CASSAGLAGTTDTQYF. CDR3 nucleotide sequence: TGCGCCAGCAGCGCCGGACTAGCGGGGACCACAGATACGCAGTATTTT.

Here the CDR3 reads CAISALAGAARDEQFF. CDR3 coding DNA: TGTGCCATCAGTGCCCTAGCGGGGGCCGCACGGGATGAGCAGTTCTTC. This sequence joins TRBV10-3 and TRBJ2-1; 10 bases line up with TRBD2. The CDR3 has 16 residues. Germline V gene data show CDR1 as ENHRY and CDR2 as SYGVKD. Trimming took 4 bases from V and 8 from J; bases not matched to a gene: 11.

Ten or more counts support this clonotype. The J gene is TRBJ1-2, the V gene TRBV4-2, with TRBD1 as a possible D gene (5 bases). CDR1 and CDR2 from the germline V gene are LGHNA and YNFKEQ. This CDR3 region has 14 residues. V was cut by 0 bases and J by 4 bases, with 9 bases left in between. CDR3 DNA: TGTGCCAGCAGCCAAGATTCTACAGGCTATGGCTACACCTTC. It encodes CASSQDSTGYGYTF.

The chain combines TRBV12-3 or TRBV12-4 with TRBJ2-1; unclear D gene. This CDR3 is 15 amino acids long. V was shortened by 6 bases and J by 0 bases, with 12 bases between the two germline ends. The CDR3 DNA sequence: TGTGCCAGCAGCAAGAGCCGGAGCTCCTACAATGAGCAGTTCTTC. Protein sequence: CASSKSRSSYNEQFF.

This clonotype was seen many times. A much larger clonotype is one base distant, so this may be a read error. The gene calls are TRBV6-4 and TRBJ2-3, with TRBD2 matching over 10 bases. Per germline, CDR1 MRHNA and CDR2 SNTAGT. The V segment lost 4 bases and the J segment 1 base; nucleotides outside the gene matches: 2. The CDR3 runs to 15 residues. The CDR3 is CASSGGTSGTDTQYF. For the CDR3, the DNA is TGTGCCAGCAGTGGCGGGACTAGCGGCACAGATACGCAGTATTTT.

This clonotype appeared a few times. The chain is built from TRBV12-3 or TRBV12-4 and TRBJ2-4; the D is unclear. V lost 6 bases and J 4 bases, leaving 19 bases between the germline ends. This CDR3 is 16 amino acids long. The CDR3 sequence: CASSSLMSGGKNIQYF. CDR3 nucleotide sequence: TGTGCCAGCAGCTCCCTCATGTCGGGCGGTAAAAACATTCAGTACTTC.

Note on this clonotype: The junction departs from the called germline gene at one end, perhaps through a read error. V and J are TRBV12-3 or TRBV12-4 and TRBJ2-3, with a possible D match to TRBD1 (5 bases). The CDR3 totals 15 residues. The chain's CDR3 is CASSPVDSSTDTEYF. The CDR3 DNA follows: TGTGCCAGCAGCCCCGTAGACAGCAGCACAGATACGGAGTATTTT.

The V call is TRBV20-1, the J call TRBJ2-7; D is perhaps TRBD2 (5 bases). The V and J ends lost 0 bases and 2 bases respectively, with 17 bases between them. The CDR3 totals 16 residues. Germline V CDR1 and CDR2: DFQATT, SNEGSKA (reference sequence). Here the CDR3 reads CSARDAGGVSPYEQYF. CDR3 coding DNA: TGCAGTGCTAGAGATGCGGGTGGGGTCAGCCCCTACGAGCAGTACTTC.

With respect to this clonotype: A much larger clone is a single base away; this may be a read error. The chain has TRBV7-7 and TRBJ2-5; 12 nucleotides agree with TRBD1. Per germline, CDR1 SSHAT and CDR2 FNYEAQ (reference sequence). The CDR3 spans 17 residues. J gave up 5 bases and V 7 bases, and 14 bases lay outside the gene matches. CDR3 nucleotides: TGTGCCAGCAACTTGACCCGGGACAGGGGGCGCCATGAGACCCAGTACTTC. It translates to CASNLTRDRGRHETQYF.

This clonotype came up once. J is TRBJ1-2 and V is TRBV6-5; perhaps TRBD1 as D (5 bases). CDR3 length equals 15 residues. V lost 6 bases to trimming and J lost 0 bases, with 14 bases between them. The V gene's germline CDR1 is MNHEY and CDR2 SVGAGI. The CDR3 region has the DNA TGTGCCAGCAGATACCGGGACGGAGCTAACTATGGCTACACCTTC. Residues: CASRYRDGANYGYTF.

The chain couples TRBV7-9 to TRBJ1-2; D is unresolved. V dropped 0 bases and J dropped 8 bases, with 4 bases sitting between them. Germline CDR1 is SEHNR and CDR2 is FQNEAQ (reference sequence). The CDR3 contains 11 residues. CDR3 nucleotides: TGTGCCAGCAGCTTAGCCGAGGGCTACACCTTC. Its translation is CASSLAEGYTF.

This clonotype occurred a few times. The V and J genes are TRBV29-1 and TRBJ2-3; the match to TRBD2 covers 8 bases. Germline assignment: CDR1 SQVTM and CDR2 ANQGSEA. CDR3 size: 15 residues. Trimming took 7 bases from V and 0 from J; bases not matched to a gene: 9. CDR3 bases: TGCAGCGGAGCGGGAGCCCACTCTAGCACAGATACGCAGTATTTT. Its protein product is CSGAGAHSSTDTQYF.